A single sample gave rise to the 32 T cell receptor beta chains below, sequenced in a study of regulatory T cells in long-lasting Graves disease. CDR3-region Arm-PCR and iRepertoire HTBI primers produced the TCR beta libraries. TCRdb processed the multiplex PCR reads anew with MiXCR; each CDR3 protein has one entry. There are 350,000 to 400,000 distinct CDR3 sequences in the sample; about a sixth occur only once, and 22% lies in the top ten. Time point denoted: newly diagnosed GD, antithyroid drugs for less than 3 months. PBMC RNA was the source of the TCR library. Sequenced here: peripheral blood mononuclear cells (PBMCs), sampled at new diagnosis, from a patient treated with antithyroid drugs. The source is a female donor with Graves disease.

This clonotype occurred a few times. CDR3 protein: CATTSTRDRNTGELFF. In DNA form, the CDR3 reads TGTGCCACCACCTCGACCCGGGACAGGAACACCGGGGAGCTGTTTTTT. J is TRBJ2-2 and V is TRBV24-1; 7 bases are shared with TRBD1. Trimming removed 8 bases from V and 1 base from J; junction bases left unmatched: 9. CDR3 length: 16 residues. Germline V CDR1 and CDR2: KGHDR, SFDVKD.

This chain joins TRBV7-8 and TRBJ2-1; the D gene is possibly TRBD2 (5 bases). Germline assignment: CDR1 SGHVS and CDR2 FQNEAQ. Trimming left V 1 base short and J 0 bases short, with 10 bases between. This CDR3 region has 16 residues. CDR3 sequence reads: CASSLGTGNSYNEQFF. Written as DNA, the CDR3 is TGTGCCAGCAGCTTAGGAACCGGGAACTCCTACAATGAGCAGTTCTTC.

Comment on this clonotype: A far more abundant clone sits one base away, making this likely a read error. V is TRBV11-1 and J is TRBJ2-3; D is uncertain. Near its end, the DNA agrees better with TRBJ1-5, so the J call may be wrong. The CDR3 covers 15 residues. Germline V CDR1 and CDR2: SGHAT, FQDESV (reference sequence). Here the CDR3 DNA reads TGTGCCAGCAGCTCTAGCCTCCTCGGAACAGATACGCAGCATTTT. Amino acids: CASSSSLLGTDTQHF.

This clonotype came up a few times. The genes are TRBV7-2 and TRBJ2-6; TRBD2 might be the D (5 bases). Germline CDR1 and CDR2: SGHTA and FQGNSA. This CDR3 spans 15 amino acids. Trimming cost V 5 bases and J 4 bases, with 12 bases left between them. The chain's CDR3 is CASSPSPTGANVLTF. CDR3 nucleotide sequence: TGTGCCAGCAGCCCTAGCCCTACGGGGGCCAACGTCCTGACTTTC.

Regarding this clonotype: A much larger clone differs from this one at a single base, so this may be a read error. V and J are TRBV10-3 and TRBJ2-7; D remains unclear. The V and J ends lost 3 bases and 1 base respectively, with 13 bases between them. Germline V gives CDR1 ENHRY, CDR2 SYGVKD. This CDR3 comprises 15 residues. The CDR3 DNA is TGTGCCATCAGTGATAATAGGGCTAGTTCCTACGAGCAGTACTTC. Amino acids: CAISDNRASSYEQYF.

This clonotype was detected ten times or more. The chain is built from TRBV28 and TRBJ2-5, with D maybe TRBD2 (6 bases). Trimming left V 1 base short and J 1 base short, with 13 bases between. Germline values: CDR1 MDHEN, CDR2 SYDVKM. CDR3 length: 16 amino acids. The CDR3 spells CASSLSGTGPQETQYF. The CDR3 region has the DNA TGTGCCAGCAGTTTATCAGGGACTGGGCCCCAAGAGACCCAGTACTTC. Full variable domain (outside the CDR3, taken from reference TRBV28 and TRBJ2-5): DVKVTQSSRYLVKRTGEKVFLECVQDMDHENMFWYRQDPGLGLRLIYFSYDVKMKEKGDIPEGYSVSREKKERFSLILESASTNQTSMYLCASSLSGTGPQETQYFGPGTRLLVL.

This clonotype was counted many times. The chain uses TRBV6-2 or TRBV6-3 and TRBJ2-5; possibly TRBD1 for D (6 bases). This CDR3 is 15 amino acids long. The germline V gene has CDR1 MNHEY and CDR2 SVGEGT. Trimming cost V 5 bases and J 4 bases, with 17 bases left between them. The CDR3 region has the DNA TGTGCCAGCAGTCCAGAAGCTGGACAGTTAGAGACCCAGTACTTC. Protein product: CASSPEAGQLETQYF.

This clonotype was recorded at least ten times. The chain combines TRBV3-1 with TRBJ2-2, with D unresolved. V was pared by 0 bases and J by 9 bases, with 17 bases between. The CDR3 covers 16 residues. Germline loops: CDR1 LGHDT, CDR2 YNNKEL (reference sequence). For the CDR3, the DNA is TGTGCCAGCAGCCAAGATCTTAACATGCTCCACCGGGAGCTGTTTTTT. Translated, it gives CASSQDLNMLHRELFF.

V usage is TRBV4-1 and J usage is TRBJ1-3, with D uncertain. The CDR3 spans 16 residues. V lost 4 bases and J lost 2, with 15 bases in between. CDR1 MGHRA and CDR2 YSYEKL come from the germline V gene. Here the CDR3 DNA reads TGCGCCAGCAGCCCTCTTCCGAGAGAGCCTGGAAACACCATATATTTT. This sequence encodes CASSPLPREPGNTIYF.

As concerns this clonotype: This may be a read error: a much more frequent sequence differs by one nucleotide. As DNA, the CDR3 is TGTCCCAGCATTCAGGACAGCACCTATGGCTACACCTTC. The encoded protein is CPSIQDSTYGYTF. This chain uses TRBV2 with TRBJ1-2; perhaps TRBD1 as D (6 bases). The V gene's germline CDR1 is SNHLY and CDR2 FYNNEI. CDR3 length: 13 amino acids.

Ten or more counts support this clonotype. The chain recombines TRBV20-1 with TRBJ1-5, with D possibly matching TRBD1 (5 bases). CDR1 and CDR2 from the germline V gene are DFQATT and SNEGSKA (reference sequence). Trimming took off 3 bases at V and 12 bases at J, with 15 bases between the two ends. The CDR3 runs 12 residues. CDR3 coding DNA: TGCAGTGCTAGTCGGGGGGAGGGATTCCAGCATTTT. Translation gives CSASRGEGFQHF.

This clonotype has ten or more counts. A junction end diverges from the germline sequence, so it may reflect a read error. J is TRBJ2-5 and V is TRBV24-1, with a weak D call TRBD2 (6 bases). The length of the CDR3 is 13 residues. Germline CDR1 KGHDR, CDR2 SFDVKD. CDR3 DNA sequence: TGTGCCACCAGTGGTTCTGGGACTCCGACCCGGAACTTC. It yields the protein CATSGSGTPTRNF.

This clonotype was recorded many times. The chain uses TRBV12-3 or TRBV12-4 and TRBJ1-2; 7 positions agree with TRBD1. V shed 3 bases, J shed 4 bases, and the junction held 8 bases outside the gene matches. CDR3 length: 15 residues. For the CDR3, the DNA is TGTGCCAGCAGTTTTGACAGGGATTTTATCTATGGCTACACCTTC. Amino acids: CASSFDRDFIYGYTF.

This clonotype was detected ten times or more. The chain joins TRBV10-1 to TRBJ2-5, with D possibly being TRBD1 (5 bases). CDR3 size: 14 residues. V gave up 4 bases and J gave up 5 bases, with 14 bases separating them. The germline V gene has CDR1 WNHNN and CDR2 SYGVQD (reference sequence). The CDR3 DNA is TGCGCCAGCAGTGTCGACAGAATCGGGGAGACCCAGTACTTC. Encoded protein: CASSVDRIGETQYF.

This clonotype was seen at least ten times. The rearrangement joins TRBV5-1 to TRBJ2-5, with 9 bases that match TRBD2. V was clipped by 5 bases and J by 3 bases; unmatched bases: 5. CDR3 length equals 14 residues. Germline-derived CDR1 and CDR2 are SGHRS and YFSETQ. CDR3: CASRGASGEETQYF. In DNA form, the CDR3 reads TGCGCCAGCAGGGGGGCTAGCGGGGAAGAGACCCAGTACTTC.

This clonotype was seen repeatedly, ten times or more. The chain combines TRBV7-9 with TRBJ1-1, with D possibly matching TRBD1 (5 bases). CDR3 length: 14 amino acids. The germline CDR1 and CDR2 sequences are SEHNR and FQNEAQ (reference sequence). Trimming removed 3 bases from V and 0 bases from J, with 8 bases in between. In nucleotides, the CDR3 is TGTGCCAGCAGCTTGTACAGGATGAACACTGAAGCTTTCTTT. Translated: CASSLYRMNTEAFF.

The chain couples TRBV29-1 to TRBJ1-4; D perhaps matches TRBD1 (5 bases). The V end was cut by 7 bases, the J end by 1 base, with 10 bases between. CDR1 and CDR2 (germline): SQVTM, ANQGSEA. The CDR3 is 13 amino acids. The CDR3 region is CSAERGTNEKLFF. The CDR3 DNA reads TGCAGCGCCGAAAGGGGAACTAATGAAAAACTGTTTTTT.

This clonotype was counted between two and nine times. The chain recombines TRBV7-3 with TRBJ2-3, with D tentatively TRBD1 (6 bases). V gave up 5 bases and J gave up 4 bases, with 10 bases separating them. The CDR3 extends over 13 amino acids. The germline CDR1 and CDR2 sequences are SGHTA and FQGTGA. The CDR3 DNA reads TGTGCCAGCAGCCCCTCAGGGGCAGATACGCAGTATTTT. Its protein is CASSPSGADTQYF. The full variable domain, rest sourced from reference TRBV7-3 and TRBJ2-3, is GAGVSQTPSNKVTEKGKYVELRCDPISGHTALYWYRQSLGQGPEFLIYFQGTGAADDSGLPNDRFFAVRPEGSVSTLKIQRTERGDSAVYLCASSPSGADTQYFGPGTRLTVL.

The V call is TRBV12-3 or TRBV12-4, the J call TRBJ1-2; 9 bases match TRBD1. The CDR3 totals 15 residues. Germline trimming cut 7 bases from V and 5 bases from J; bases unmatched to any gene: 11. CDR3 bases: TGTGCCAGCAACCACCCGGGACAGGGAAAATATGGCTACACCTTC. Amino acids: CASNHPGQGKYGYTF.

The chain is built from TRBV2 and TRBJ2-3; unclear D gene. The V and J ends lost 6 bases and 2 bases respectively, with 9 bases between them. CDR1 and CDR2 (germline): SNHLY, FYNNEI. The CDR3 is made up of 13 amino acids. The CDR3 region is CASRVEFTDTQYF. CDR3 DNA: TGTGCCAGCAGGGTTGAATTCACAGATACGCAGTATTTT.

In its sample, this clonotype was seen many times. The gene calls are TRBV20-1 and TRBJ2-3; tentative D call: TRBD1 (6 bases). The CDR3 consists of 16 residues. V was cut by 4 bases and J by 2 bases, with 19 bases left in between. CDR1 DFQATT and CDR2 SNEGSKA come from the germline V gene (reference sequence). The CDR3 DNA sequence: TGCAGTGCTAACCAAGCAGACCGGACAGCCACAGATACGCAGTATTTT. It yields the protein CSANQADRTATDTQYF.

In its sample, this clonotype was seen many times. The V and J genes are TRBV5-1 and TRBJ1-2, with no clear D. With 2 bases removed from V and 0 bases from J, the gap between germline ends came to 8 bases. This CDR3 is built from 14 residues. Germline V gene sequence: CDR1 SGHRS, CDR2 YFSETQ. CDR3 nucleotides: TGCGCCAGCAGCTTAAGTCCAGCTAACTATGGCTACACCTTC. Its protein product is CASSLSPANYGYTF.

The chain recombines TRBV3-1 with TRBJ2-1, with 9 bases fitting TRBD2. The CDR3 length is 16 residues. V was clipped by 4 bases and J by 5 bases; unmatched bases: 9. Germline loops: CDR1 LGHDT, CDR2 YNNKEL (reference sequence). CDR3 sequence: CASSPVAGASHNEQFF. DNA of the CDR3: TGTGCCAGCAGCCCAGTAGCGGGAGCTAGCCACAATGAGCAGTTCTTC.

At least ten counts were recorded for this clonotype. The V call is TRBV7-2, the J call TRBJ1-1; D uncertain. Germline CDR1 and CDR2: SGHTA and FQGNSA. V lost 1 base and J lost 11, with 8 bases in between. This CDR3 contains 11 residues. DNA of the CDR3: TGTGCCAGCAGCTTAGGGGTGCGGGCTTTCTTT. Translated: CASSLGVRAFF.

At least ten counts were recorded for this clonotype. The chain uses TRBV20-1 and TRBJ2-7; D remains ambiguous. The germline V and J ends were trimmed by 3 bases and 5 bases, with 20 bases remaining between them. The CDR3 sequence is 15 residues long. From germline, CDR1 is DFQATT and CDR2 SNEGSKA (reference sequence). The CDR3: CSASPSTRPRNEQYF. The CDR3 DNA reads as TGCAGTGCTAGTCCCTCTACCAGGCCCCGCAACGAGCAGTACTTC.

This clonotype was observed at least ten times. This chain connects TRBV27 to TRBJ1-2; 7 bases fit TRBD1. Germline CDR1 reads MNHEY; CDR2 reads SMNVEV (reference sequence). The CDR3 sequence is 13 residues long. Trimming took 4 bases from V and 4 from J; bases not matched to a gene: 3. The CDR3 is CASSSQGPYGYTF. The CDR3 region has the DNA TGTGCCAGCAGTTCACAGGGGCCCTATGGCTACACCTTC.

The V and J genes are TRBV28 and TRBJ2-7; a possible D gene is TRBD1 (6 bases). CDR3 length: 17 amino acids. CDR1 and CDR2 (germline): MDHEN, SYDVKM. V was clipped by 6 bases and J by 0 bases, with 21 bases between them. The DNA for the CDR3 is TGTGCCAGCAGCTCCGGGACACCATACTTGAGCTCCTACGAGCAGTACTTC. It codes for CASSSGTPYLSSYEQYF.

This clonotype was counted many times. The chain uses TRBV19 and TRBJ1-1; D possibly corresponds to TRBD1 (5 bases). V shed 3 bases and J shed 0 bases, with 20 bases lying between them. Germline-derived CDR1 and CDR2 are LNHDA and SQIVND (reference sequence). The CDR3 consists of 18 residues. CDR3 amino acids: CASSIGQGGGRMNTEAFF. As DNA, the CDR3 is TGTGCCAGTAGTATCGGGCAGGGCGGAGGGCGAATGAACACTGAAGCTTTCTTT.

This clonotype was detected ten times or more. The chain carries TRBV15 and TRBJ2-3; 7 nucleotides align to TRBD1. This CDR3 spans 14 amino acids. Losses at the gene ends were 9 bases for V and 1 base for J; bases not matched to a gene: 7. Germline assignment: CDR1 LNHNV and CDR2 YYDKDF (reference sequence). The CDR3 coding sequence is TGTGCCACTGGAGAGGGGGCTCGCACAGATACGCAGTATTTT. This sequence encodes CATGEGARTDTQYF.

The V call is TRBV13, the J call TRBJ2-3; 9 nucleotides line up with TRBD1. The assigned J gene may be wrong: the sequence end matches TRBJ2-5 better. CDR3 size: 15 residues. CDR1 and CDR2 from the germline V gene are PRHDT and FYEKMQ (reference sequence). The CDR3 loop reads CASSLSGQGRETQYF. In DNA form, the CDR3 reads TGTGCCAGCAGCTTAAGCGGACAGGGGAGGGAGACCCAGTACTTC.

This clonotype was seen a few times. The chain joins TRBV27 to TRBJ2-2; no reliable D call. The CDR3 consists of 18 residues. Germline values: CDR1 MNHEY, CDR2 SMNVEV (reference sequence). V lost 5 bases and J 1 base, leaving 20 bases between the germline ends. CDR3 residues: CASSAGSAQLLNTGELFF. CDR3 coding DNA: TGTGCCAGCAGTGCCGGGTCGGCCCAACTGTTGAACACCGGGGAGCTGTTTTTT.

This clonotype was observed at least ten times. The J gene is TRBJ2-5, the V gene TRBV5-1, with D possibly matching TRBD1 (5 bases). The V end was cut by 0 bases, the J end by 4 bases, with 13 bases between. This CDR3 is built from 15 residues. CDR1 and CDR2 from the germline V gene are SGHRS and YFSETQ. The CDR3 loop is CASSLDRVGRETQYF. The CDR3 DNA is TGCGCCAGCAGCTTGGACCGAGTGGGGCGAGAGACCCAGTACTTC.